The 31 T cell receptor beta chains listed next were all sequenced from one sample in a study of patients and donors after allogeneic stem cell transplantation. TCRdb redid the calling of the RT-PCR reads with MiXCR, one entry per CDR3 protein. The sample records 20,000 or so distinct CDR3 sequences, less than 30% being singletons. Sample: blood, either unsorted or a sorted T cell fraction (not recorded which). These TCRs come from a human donor who was either an allogeneic HSCT recipient or a stem cell or donor lymphocyte infusion donor (not recorded which). It is not recorded whose cells these are; they may come from a transplant donor.

A few counts support this clonotype. This chain links TRBV4-2 with TRBJ1-4; D possibly corresponds to TRBD1 (6 bases). The V gene lost 0 bases and the J gene lost 6 bases, with 8 bases spanning the gap. Germline loops: CDR1 LGHNA, CDR2 YNFKEQ. The CDR3 totals 14 residues. The CDR3 loop is CASSQDGTHEKLFF. Written as DNA, the CDR3 is TGTGCCAGCAGCCAAGACGGGACACATGAAAAACTGTTTTTT.

This clonotype was counted many times. J is TRBJ1-2 and V is TRBV9; D might be TRBD1 (6 bases). Germline V gives CDR1 SGDLS, CDR2 YYNGEE. This CDR3 comprises 15 residues. Between the trimmed V and J ends, which lost 3 bases and 3 bases, there was a span of 15 bases. The CDR3 DNA reads TGTGCCAGCAGCGCCCAGGGGCCCGGGGACTATGGCTACACCTTC. It yields the protein CASSAQGPGDYGYTF.

The V gene is TRBV29-1, the J gene TRBJ1-2; 8 bases align to TRBD1. The CDR3 totals 13 residues. The trim removed 6 bases at V and 7 bases at J, leaving 10 bases unmatched. Germline-derived CDR1 and CDR2 are SQVTM and ANQGSEA. CDR3 loop: CSVDPRGLSGYTF. DNA for the CDR3: TGCAGCGTGGACCCCAGGGGGCTCAGTGGCTACACCTTC.

The chain has TRBV12-3 or TRBV12-4 and TRBJ1-1; TRBD1 is a possible D gene (5 bases). This CDR3 has 15 residues. V was clipped by 3 bases and J by 4 bases, with 15 bases between them. The DNA for the CDR3 is TGTGCCAGCAGTTTGTGGTTCAGGGAGGGCACTGAAGCTTTCTTT. This translates into CASSLWFREGTEAFF.

The sample holds a few counts of this clonotype. V usage is TRBV20-1 and J usage is TRBJ1-2; 7 nucleotides agree with TRBD1. This CDR3 is 11 amino acids long. The germline V gene has CDR1 DFQATT and CDR2 SNEGSKA (reference sequence). The trim removed 4 bases at V and 8 bases at J, leaving 4 bases unmatched. The CDR3 region has the DNA TGCAGTGCTACGGGACAGAACGGCTACACCTTC. This gives the protein CSATGQNGYTF.

The table lists this clonotype with a few counts. The chain is built from TRBV5-1 and TRBJ2-7; TRBD1 matches 7 bases. This CDR3 has 14 residues. Germline V gene data show CDR1 as SGHRS and CDR2 as YFSETQ. The trim removed 6 bases at V and 2 bases at J, leaving 8 bases unmatched. The CDR3 DNA is TGCGCCAGCACCACTTGGACAGGAGCCTACGAGCAGTACTTC. Residues: CASTTWTGAYEQYF.

This clonotype was seen just once. The rearrangement links TRBV12-3 or TRBV12-4 to TRBJ2-3; D possibly matches TRBD1 or TRBD2 (6 bases each). The CDR3 runs 13 residues. V was pared by 8 bases and J by 6 bases, with 15 bases between. In nucleotides, the CDR3 is TGTGCCAGCCTAATGGGGGGCGGGGATACGCAGTATTTT. It specifies CASLMGGGDTQYF.

The chain employs TRBV7-8 and TRBJ1-3; no firm D call. The CDR3 is 17 residues long. Germline CDR1 SGHVS, CDR2 FQNEAQ. The germline V and J ends were trimmed by 7 bases and 0 bases, with 19 bases remaining between them. The CDR3 loop reads CASTKDARTFSGNTIYF. DNA for the CDR3: TGTGCCAGCACAAAAGATGCCCGGACCTTCTCTGGAAACACCATATATTTT.

The chain has TRBV6-6 and TRBJ2-2, with D possibly TRBD2 on 5 matching bases. CDR1 is MNHNY, CDR2 SVGAGI, per germline (reference sequence). There are 14 residues in the CDR3. The V gene lost 0 bases and the J gene lost 5 bases, with 7 bases spanning the gap. The CDR3 loop is CASSYSRVTGELFF. The CDR3 nucleotides read TGTGCCAGCAGTTACTCGAGGGTTACCGGGGAGCTGTTTTTT.

V usage is TRBV20-1 and J usage is TRBJ2-5; D may be TRBD2 (6 bases). This CDR3 is 16 amino acids long. Germline lookup yields CDR1 DFQATT and CDR2 SNEGSKA (reference sequence). Trimming removed 0 bases from V and 2 bases from J, with 16 bases in between. The CDR3 loop reads CSARDLRPEGQETQYF. The CDR3 coding sequence is TGCAGTGCTAGAGATTTGCGCCCGGAGGGGCAAGAGACCCAGTACTTC.

The chain uses TRBV24-1 and TRBJ2-1; 10 bases are shared with TRBD2. This CDR3 is built from 17 residues. The V segment lost 5 bases and the J segment 0 bases; nucleotides outside the gene matches: 6. Germline CDR1 reads KGHDR; CDR2 reads SFDVKD. The CDR3 protein is CATSAPLAGSSYNEQFF. CDR3 in DNA: TGTGCCACCAGTGCCCCACTAGCGGGGAGCTCCTACAATGAGCAGTTCTTC.

The V and J genes are TRBV28 and TRBJ2-3, with 8 bases lining up with TRBD1. The V gene's germline CDR1 is MDHEN and CDR2 SYDVKM. This CDR3 is 15 amino acids long. The ends lost 3 bases at V and 2 bases at J; junction bases unmatched: 4. The CDR3 here is CASSLTGELTDTQYF. CDR3 bases: TGTGCCAGCAGTTTGACAGGGGAACTCACAGATACGCAGTATTTT.

Many counts were recorded for this clonotype. V gene TRBV12-3 or TRBV12-4 combines with J gene TRBJ1-6; D gene unclear. The CDR3 extends over 11 amino acids. Deletions cut 5 bases from V and 8 bases from J, with 4 bases between. CDR3 nucleotide sequence: TGTGCCAGCAGTAGAGATTCACCCCTCCACTTT. This encodes CASSRDSPLHF.

This clonotype was observed at least ten times. The J gene is TRBJ2-5, the V gene TRBV25-1; D might be TRBD2 (5 bases). The germline V gene encodes CDR1 MGHDK and CDR2 SYGVNS. V shed 0 bases and J shed 3 bases, with 5 bases lying between them. The CDR3 runs to 13 residues. CDR3 sequence: CASSEYGKETQYF. The DNA of the CDR3 is TGTGCCAGCAGTGAATACGGGAAAGAGACCCAGTACTTC.

In this sample, this clonotype turned up a few times. The chain employs TRBV7-2 and TRBJ1-2, with D possibly matching TRBD1 (5 bases). V was shortened by 0 bases and J by 2 bases, with 7 bases between the two germline ends. Looked up from germline, CDR1 is SGHTA and CDR2 is FQGNSA. This CDR3 is 14 amino acids long. The CDR3 DNA is TGTGCCAGCAGCTTAGCAGGGGTCAACTATGGCTACACCTTC. It yields the protein CASSLAGVNYGYTF.

The chain recombines TRBV20-1 with TRBJ2-7; D not resolved. Looked up from germline, CDR1 is DFQATT and CDR2 is SNEGSKA (reference sequence). With 0 bases removed from V and 7 bases from J, the gap between germline ends came to 13 bases. This CDR3 region has 13 residues. The CDR3 DNA sequence: TGCAGTGCTAGAGAAGTAGCCTCCGGGGAGCAGTACGTC. Protein: CSAREVASGEQYV.

The chain has TRBV5-1 and TRBJ2-3; TRBD1 matches at 7 bases. The length of the CDR3 is 13 residues. The trim removed 5 bases at V and 6 bases at J, leaving 6 bases unmatched. Germline V gene sequence: CDR1 SGHRS, CDR2 YFSETQ. The CDR3 region has the DNA TGCGCCAGCAGTATCAGGGGGTACGATACGCAGTATTTT. As protein: CASSIRGYDTQYF.

This clonotype was counted a few times. V and J are TRBV24-1 and TRBJ2-2; no firm D call. Germline lookup yields CDR1 KGHDR and CDR2 SFDVKD. There are 16 residues in the CDR3. The V gene lost 4 bases and the J gene lost 6 bases, with 17 bases spanning the gap. The CDR3 reads CATSDPGSSQAGELFF. The CDR3 nucleotides read TGTGCCACCAGTGACCCCGGGTCCTCTCAGGCCGGGGAGCTGTTTTTT.

The chain links TRBV27 to TRBJ2-3; D not resolved. Germline CDR1 is MNHEY and CDR2 is SMNVEV (reference sequence). The CDR3 has 13 amino acids. The V and J ends lost 4 bases and 0 bases respectively, with 5 bases between them. Here the CDR3 reads CASSWASTDTQYF. The CDR3 DNA sequence: TGTGCCAGCAGTTGGGCCAGCACAGATACGCAGTATTTT.

The gene calls are TRBV5-5 and TRBJ1-2; TRBD1 is a possible D gene (6 bases). CDR3 size: 18 residues. V lost 0 bases, J lost 3 bases, and 21 bases lay in between. Germline V gives CDR1 SGHKS, CDR2 YYEKEE (reference sequence). The CDR3, as DNA: TGTGCCAGCAGCTTGGGCCCCTCCTCACCCGGGACACACTATGGCTACACCTTC. Its translation is CASSLGPSSPGTHYGYTF. Filled out from reference TRBV5-5 and TRBJ1-2, the complete variable domain reads DAGVTQSPTHLIKTRGQQVTLRCSPISGHKSVSWYQQVLGQGPQFIFQYYEKEERGRGNFPDRFSARQFPNYSSELNVNALLLGDSALYLCASSLGPSSPGTHYGYTFGSGTRLTVV.

V usage is TRBV5-8 and J usage is TRBJ1-1; D is uncertain. V lost 3 bases to trimming and J lost 6 bases, with 18 bases between them. CDR1 is SGHTS, CDR2 YDEGEE, per germline. CDR3 length: 15 amino acids. In nucleotides, the CDR3 is TGTGCCAGCAGCTCTCCGACACGGAGGTACGCTGAAGCTTTCTTT. Residues: CASSSPTRRYAEAFF.

This clonotype was detected only a few times. The chain has TRBV6-5 and TRBJ2-5, with a possible D match to TRBD2 (6 bases). Germline CDR1 and CDR2: MNHEY and SVGAGI. Trimming pared 2 bases from V and 5 bases from J, leaving 15 bases between. The CDR3 extends over 15 amino acids. CDR3 sequence reads: CASSYAGSKGETQYF. CDR3 DNA sequence: TGTGCCAGCAGTTACGCGGGATCTAAGGGGGAGACCCAGTACTTC.

The chain carries TRBV20-1 and TRBJ2-3; perhaps TRBD1 as D (5 bases). This CDR3 is built from 13 residues. Germline CDR1 is DFQATT and CDR2 is SNEGSKA (reference sequence). Trimming left V 5 bases short and J 6 bases short, with 15 bases between. Here the CDR3 reads CSAGRPPGDTQYF. CDR3 coding DNA: TGCAGTGCTGGTAGACCCCCAGGGGATACGCAGTATTTT.

V is TRBV7-8 and J is TRBJ1-4; tentatively, D is TRBD1 (5 bases). V gave up 7 bases and J gave up 2 bases, with 20 bases separating them. CDR3 length equals 17 residues. Germline V gene sequence: CDR1 SGHVS, CDR2 FQNEAQ. The CDR3 reads CASTGDRNYGTNEKLFF. Written as DNA, the CDR3 is TGTGCCAGCACGGGGGACCGTAACTACGGGACTAATGAAAAACTGTTTTTT. Based on the CDR3 plus reference TRBV7-8 and TRBJ1-4, the full variable domain is GAGVSQSPRYKVAKRGQDVALRCDPISGHVSLFWYQQALGQGPEFLTYFQNEAQLDKSGLPSDRFFAERPEGSVSTLKIQRTQQEDSAVYLCASTGDRNYGTNEKLFFGSGTQLSVL.

This clonotype was seen a handful of times. J is TRBJ2-1 and V is TRBV4-1, with D maybe TRBD2 (5 bases). This CDR3 comprises 16 residues. Germline V gene lookup returns CDR1 MGHRA and CDR2 YSYEKL. V lost 2 bases, J lost 5 bases, and 16 bases lay in between. CDR3 coding DNA: TGCGCCAGCAGCCAACTGAGGGTGTCCCCCCACAATGAGCAGTTCTTC. This translates into CASSQLRVSPHNEQFF.

In its sample, this clonotype was seen many times. The chain carries TRBV12-3 or TRBV12-4 and TRBJ1-5; D uncertain. This CDR3 region has 13 residues. Trimming shortened V by 5 bases and J by 0 bases, and 5 bases separated the two germline ends. CDR3 sequence: CASSLGSNQPQHF. CDR3 nucleotides: TGTGCCAGCAGTCTCGGTAGCAATCAGCCCCAGCATTTT.

The J gene is TRBJ2-3, the V gene TRBV28; unclear D gene. Germline-derived CDR1 and CDR2 are MDHEN and SYDVKM. This CDR3 comprises 13 residues. V lost 6 bases and J lost 4, with 11 bases in between. In DNA, the CDR3 is TGTGCCAGCAGCCCCTTGGTCGCAGATACGCAGTATTTT. This codes for CASSPLVADTQYF. Full variable domain (outside the CDR3, taken from reference TRBV28 and TRBJ2-3): DVKVTQSSRYLVKRTGEKVFLECVQDMDHENMFWYRQDPGLGLRLIYFSYDVKMKEKGDIPEGYSVSREKKERFSLILESASTNQTSMYLCASSPLVADTQYFGPGTRLTVL.

This clonotype was counted a single time. The chain joins TRBV6-5 to TRBJ1-4, with TRBD1 matching 7 bases. V gave up 5 bases and J gave up 0 bases; unmatched junction bases: 3. The CDR3 covers 15 residues. Per the germline V gene, CDR1 is MNHEY and CDR2 is SVGAGI. The CDR3, as DNA: TGTGCCAGCAGTGTCACAGGGGCAACTAATGAAAAACTGTTTTTT. It encodes CASSVTGATNEKLFF.

The chain carries TRBV27 and TRBJ1-5; TRBD1 is a possible D gene (5 bases). The CDR3 covers 13 residues. Germline loops: CDR1 MNHEY, CDR2 SMNVEV (reference sequence). V lost 5 bases and J lost 5, with 10 bases in between. CDR3 bases: TGTGCCAGCAGTACTACACAGGATCAGCCCCAGCATTTT. It specifies CASSTTQDQPQHF.

The V and J genes are TRBV6-1 and TRBJ2-5, with D perhaps matching TRBD1 (5 bases). V lost 7 bases and J 5 bases, leaving 14 bases between the germline ends. The CDR3 has 13 residues. CDR1 MNHNS and CDR2 SASEGT come from the germline V gene. As DNA, the CDR3 is TGTGCCAGCAACAACAGGCCAAGTGAGACCCAGTACTTC. Translating gives CASNNRPSETQYF.

The V gene is TRBV7-8, the J gene TRBJ1-2, with 7 bases matching TRBD1. The CDR3 is made up of 13 amino acids. Germline CDR1 reads SGHVS; CDR2 reads FQNEAQ. V lost 1 base, J lost 6 bases, and 2 bases stayed unmatched. For the CDR3, the DNA is TGTGCCAGCAGCTTAGAGGGGGCGAATGGCTACACCTTC. Protein: CASSLEGANGYTF.